This TCR beta chain came from a study of T cell responses to AZD1222 COVID-19 vaccine. For the study at large: Pooling was applied to second doses at about 4 or about 12 weeks.

Study-wide results and limits: Females outnumbered males among donors, who were mostly white British; clonal diversity was possibly underestimated. Following two doses of AZD1222, Spike-specific TCR breadth and depth rose.

A remark on this clone: The antigen is not known.

Repertoires were generated with immunoSEQ multiplex PCR, while TCRdb's copy carries only in-frame clones and drops some. The table has approximately 100,000 clones, approximately 93% seen once. Material: peripheral blood, obtained on day 0 of AZD1222 vaccination. The clonotype originates from an adult in good health.

CDR3 in amino acids: CASRLAPGTILFF. The CDR3 DNA reads TGCGCCAGCAGGCTTGCCCCAGGGACTATTTTGTTCTTC. The rearrangement links TRBV5-1 to TRBJ2-1; the match to TRBD2 covers 7 bases. This CDR3 is built from 13 residues. V shed 5 bases, J shed 15 bases, and the junction held 14 bases outside the gene matches. CDR1 and CDR2 from the germline V gene are SGHRS and YFSETQ.